This T cell receptor (beta chain) comes out of a study of tumor and adjacent non-tumor tissue in lung cancer. About the study: Some 4.2 million productive TCRbeta reads were obtained per sample on average.

As regards this clonotype: The junction shows a germline mismatch at one end, possibly a read error.

A modified ARM-PCR protocol with three rounds of nested PCR amplified TCRbeta. MiXCR, applied by TCRdb to the multiplex PCR reads, yields one record per CDR3 protein. The table has 60,000 to 85,000 distinct CDR3 sequences, around 75% seen once; the top ten hold less than 15%. CDR3 length: 14 residues. From germline, CDR1 is SGHVS and CDR2 FQNEAQ. The template was RNA from unsorted bulk tissue. Donors were chemotherapy-naive, newly diagnosed lung cancer surgical patients in China, August–late 2014. Material: lung tumor tissue. The sequence came from a woman between 50 and 59 years old with non-small cell lung cancer. This chain uses TRBV7-8 with TRBJ1-2; D ambiguous. CDR3 amino acids: CARSLSWSDYGYTF. CDR3 bases: TGTGCCAGAAGCCTTTCATGGTCCGACTATGGCTATACCTTC.